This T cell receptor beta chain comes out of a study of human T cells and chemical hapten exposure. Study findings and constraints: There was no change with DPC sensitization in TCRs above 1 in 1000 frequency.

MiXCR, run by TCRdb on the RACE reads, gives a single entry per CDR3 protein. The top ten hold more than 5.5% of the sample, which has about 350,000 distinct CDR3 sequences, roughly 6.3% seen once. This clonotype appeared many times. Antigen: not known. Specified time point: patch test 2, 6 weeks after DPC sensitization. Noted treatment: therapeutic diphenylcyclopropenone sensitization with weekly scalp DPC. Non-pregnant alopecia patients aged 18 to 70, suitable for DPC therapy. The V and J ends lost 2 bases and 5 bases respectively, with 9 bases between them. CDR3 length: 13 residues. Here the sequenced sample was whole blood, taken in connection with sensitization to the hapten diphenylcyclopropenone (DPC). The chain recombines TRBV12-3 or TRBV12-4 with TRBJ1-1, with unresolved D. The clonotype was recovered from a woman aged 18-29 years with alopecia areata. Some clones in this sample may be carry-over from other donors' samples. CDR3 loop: CASSLSRWTEAFF. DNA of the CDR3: TGTGCCAGCAGTTTATCAAGATGGACTGAAGCTTTCTTT.